The 21 T cell receptor beta chains in this list originate from one sample, sequenced in a study of vaccination effects on CD4 cells after COVID-19. These receptors are not linked to any known antigen. Before sequencing, viral peptide pools were used by the ViraFEST assay to expand antigen-specific CD4+ T cells. Scientists isolated CD4+ T cells after an approximately ten-day culture period ended. Profiled with immunoSEQ multiplex PCR; TCRdb holds only in-frame clones, not every one. The table has 50,000 or so clones, roughly 76% seen once. The source was CD4+ T cells from PBMCs cultured with HCoV-229E spike peptides, collected before COVID-19 vaccination. These TCRs come from a human donor who received a COVID-19 vaccine.

V and J are TRBV6-2 or TRBV6-3 and TRBJ1-5; D perhaps matches TRBD1 (5 bases). CDR1 is MNHEY and CDR2 is SVGEGT in the germline V gene. The V and J ends lost 6 bases and 7 bases respectively, with 16 bases between them. This CDR3 is built from 14 residues. CDR3 in amino acids: CASSKVGLRQPQHF. The CDR3 nucleotides are TGTGCCAGCAGCAAGGTGGGGCTCCGGCAGCCCCAGCATTTT.

The V gene is TRBV6-6, the J gene TRBJ1-4, with a tentative D call TRBD1 (6 bases). With 3 bases removed from V and 5 bases from J, the gap between germline ends came to 13 bases. The CDR3 runs to 15 residues. The germline V gene encodes CDR1 MNHNY and CDR2 SVGAGI (reference sequence). Here the CDR3 DNA reads TGTGCCAGCAGTTATCACAGGGAGGGAAATGAAAAACTGTTTTTT. Encoded protein: CASSYHREGNEKLFF.

This clone is a singleton in its sample. This chain uses TRBV4-3 with TRBJ1-4, with D perhaps matching TRBD1 (5 bases). Trimming removed 0 bases at V and 8 bases at J, with 16 bases between. The CDR3 runs 16 residues. Germline lookup yields CDR1 LGHNA and CDR2 YSLEER. The CDR3 loop reads CASSQDLWGLWEKLFF. The CDR3 DNA follows: TGCGCCAGCAGCCAAGATCTCTGGGGACTGTGGGAAAAACTGTTTTTT.

The chain joins TRBV12-3 or TRBV12-4 to TRBJ1-2; D gene ambiguous. CDR3 length: 13 residues. Trimming stripped 3 bases from V and 2 bases from J, with 7 bases between. CDR3 region: CASSFGLNYGYTF. In DNA, the CDR3 is TGTGCCAGCAGTTTCGGCCTGAACTATGGCTACACCTTC.

This chain connects TRBV12-3 or TRBV12-4 to TRBJ1-5, with D perhaps TRBD1 (5 bases). V lost 3 bases and J lost 7, with 10 bases in between. The CDR3 consists of 13 residues. CDR3 sequence: CASSFAGEQPQHF. For the CDR3, the DNA is TGTGCCAGCAGTTTTGCGGGGGAGCAGCCCCAGCATTTT.

The chain employs TRBV7-9 and TRBJ2-2, with 12 bases aligning to TRBD2. This CDR3 spans 17 amino acids. CDR1 is SEHNR and CDR2 is FQNEAQ in the germline V gene (reference sequence). After removal of 4 bases from V and 3 bases from J, the junction contained 6 bases not matched to a gene. This CDR3 is CASSSLLAGGHTGELFF. DNA of the CDR3: TGTGCCAGCAGCTCTTTACTAGCGGGGGGTCACACCGGGGAGCTGTTTTTT.

This clone was recorded a few times. This chain joins TRBV30 and TRBJ2-7; a possible D gene is TRBD2 (6 bases). Germline-derived CDR1 and CDR2 are GTSNPN and SVGIG (reference sequence). CDR3 size: 13 residues. V was pared by 0 bases and J by 5 bases, with 11 bases between. CDR3 in amino acids: CAWSVRGSHEQYV. The CDR3 bases are TGTGCCTGGAGTGTACGGGGGTCTCACGAGCAGTACGTC.

The V and J genes are TRBV5-1 and TRBJ1-4; 10 nucleotides align to TRBD1. Germline V CDR1 and CDR2: SGHRS, YFSETQ. V shed 0 bases, J shed 3 bases, and the junction held 2 bases outside the gene matches. The CDR3 has 16 residues. CDR3 coding DNA: TGCGCCAGCAGCTTGGCAGGACAGGGGGCTAATGAAAAACTGTTTTTT. Its translation: CASSLAGQGANEKLFF.

The V gene is TRBV12-5, the J gene TRBJ1-6; perhaps TRBD1 as D (6 bases). The CDR3 is made up of 20 amino acids. Looked up from germline, CDR1 is LGHNT and CDR2 is FRNRAP. The ends were cut back, 4 bases at V and 9 bases at J, with 31 bases in the middle. The CDR3 nucleotides read TGTGCTAGTGGTTATGGGGCGGGTACAGGGTCCTTTTCCTCGATTTCACCCCTCCACTTT. Amino acids: CASGYGAGTGSFSSISPLHF.

J is TRBJ1-2 and V is TRBV6-5; TRBD1 might be the D (6 bases). The germline gives CDR1 MNHEY, CDR2 SVGAGI. Trimming stripped 0 bases from V and 4 bases from J, with 9 bases between. There are 14 residues in the CDR3. CDR3: CASSYSRGGYGYTF. CDR3 in DNA: TGTGCCAGCAGTTACTCGAGGGGGGGCTATGGCTACACCTTC.

This chain connects TRBV18 to TRBJ2-3, with 12 bases lining up with TRBD2. Germline CDR1 KGHSH, CDR2 LQKENI. The CDR3 is made up of 16 amino acids. V lost 3 bases to trimming and J lost 6 bases; unmatched junction nucleotides: 7. CDR3 nucleotide sequence: TGTGCCAGCTCACCCTCTAGCGGGGGGGCCTTGGATACGCAGTATTTT. This encodes CASSPSSGGALDTQYF.

This rearrangement joins TRBV2 to TRBJ2-2; D is possibly TRBD2 (6 bases). This CDR3 contains 13 residues. Trimming left V 3 bases short and J 8 bases short, with 10 bases between. Germline values: CDR1 SNHLY, CDR2 FYNNEI. CDR3 amino acids: CASSEEGLGELFF. The CDR3 DNA follows: TGTGCCAGCAGTGAGGAGGGGTTAGGGGAGCTGTTTTTT.

The chain couples TRBV5-1 to TRBJ2-2; 9 bases fit TRBD1. Germline loops: CDR1 SGHRS, CDR2 YFSETQ. The ends lost 4 bases at V and 4 bases at J; junction bases unmatched: 8. The CDR3 covers 16 residues. Here the CDR3 DNA reads TGCGCCAGCAGCCCTCGGGACAGGGTGGGCACCGGGGAGCTGTTTTTT. Translating gives CASSPRDRVGTGELFF.

The chain recombines TRBV2 with TRBJ2-1; D is possibly TRBD1 (6 bases). CDR3 length: 15 residues. Germline loops: CDR1 SNHLY, CDR2 FYNNEI. Trimming took 4 bases from V and 0 from J, leaving 10 bases between them. The CDR3 sequence: CASSVQGTSYNEQFF. The DNA for the CDR3 is TGTGCCAGCAGTGTACAGGGAACCTCCTACAATGAGCAGTTCTTC. The whole variable domain, filled in from reference TRBV2 and TRBJ2-1, reads EPEVTQTPSHQVTQMGQEVILRCVPISNHLYFYWYRQILGQKVEFLVSFYNNEISEKSEIFDDQFSVERPDGSNFTLKIRSTKLEDSAMYFCASSVQGTSYNEQFFGPGTRLTVL.

J is TRBJ2-1 and V is TRBV5-1; the D gene is possibly TRBD2 (6 bases). Looked up from germline, CDR1 is SGHRS and CDR2 is YFSETQ. Trimming took 5 bases from V and 5 from J, leaving 17 bases between them. The CDR3 length is 15 residues. The chain's CDR3 is CASSLFGTFDNEQFF. The DNA of the CDR3 is TGCGCCAGCAGTCTTTTCGGGACTTTCGACAATGAGCAGTTCTTC.

V and J are TRBV24-1 and TRBJ2-5; possible D gene TRBD2, 5 bases. Germline loops: CDR1 KGHDR, CDR2 SFDVKD. This CDR3 is 14 amino acids long. V lost 1 base and J lost 9, with 14 bases in between. The CDR3 DNA sequence: TGTGCCACCAGTGATTTAGGATCGGGGAAGGCCCAGTACTTC. Translated, it gives CATSDLGSGKAQYF.

This clone was picked up one time. The chain has TRBV7-9 and TRBJ1-2; D might be TRBD1 (5 bases). CDR1 and CDR2 (germline): SEHNR, FQNEAQ (reference sequence). The CDR3 is 14 residues long. Trimming took 1 base from V and 7 from J, leaving 13 bases between them. The CDR3 spells CASSLEAGLGGYTF. The CDR3 DNA reads TGTGCCAGCAGCTTAGAGGCAGGGCTAGGTGGCTACACCTTC. Full variable domain (remainder filled in from reference TRBV7-9 and TRBJ1-2): DTGVSQNPRHKITKRGQNVTFRCDPISEHNRLYWYRQTLGQGPEFLTYFQNEAQLEKSRLLSDRFSAERPKGSFSTLEIQRTEQGDSAMYLCASSLEAGLGGYTFGSGTRLTVV.

The chain combines TRBV24-1 with TRBJ1-1; unclear D gene. Germline assignment: CDR1 KGHDR and CDR2 SFDVKD. Between the trimmed V and J ends, which lost 9 bases and 2 bases, there was a span of 12 bases. The CDR3 totals 13 residues. CDR3 sequence: CATSEVGNTEAFF. The CDR3 DNA reads TGTGCCACCTCAGAGGTCGGTAACACTGAAGCTTTCTTT.

This chain uses TRBV7-3 with TRBJ1-1; D is ambiguous. Trimming removed 5 bases from V and 1 base from J, with 8 bases in between. The CDR3 consists of 13 residues. Germline V gene data show CDR1 as SGHTA and CDR2 as FQGTGA. The CDR3 loop is CASSRTTNTEAFF. CDR3 bases: TGTGCCAGCAGCCGAACCACGAACACTGAAGCTTTCTTT.

The J gene is TRBJ2-7, the V gene TRBV3-1 (or the pseudogene TRBV3-2); 9 nucleotides match TRBD1. Trimming removed 3 bases from V and 13 bases from J; junction bases left unmatched: 4. Germline lookup yields CDR1 LGHDT and CDR2 YNNKEL (reference sequence). This CDR3 has 11 residues. The CDR3 nucleotides are TGTGCCAGCAGCCACGGGACAGGGCTTTACGTC. The encoded protein is CASSHGTGLYV.

The chain is built from TRBV5-1 and TRBJ2-5; 8 nucleotides match TRBD1. Germline-derived CDR1 and CDR2 are SGHRS and YFSETQ. V was clipped by 0 bases and J by 3 bases; unmatched bases: 1. The CDR3 spans 14 residues. In DNA form, the CDR3 reads TGCGCCAGCAGCTTGGAGACAGGGGAAGAGACCCAGTACTTC. Amino acids: CASSLETGEETQYF. Full variable domain (missing parts from reference TRBV5-1 and TRBJ2-5): KAGVTQTPRYLIKTRGQQVTLSCSPISGHRSVSWYQQTPGQGLQFLFEYFSETQRNKGNFPGRFSGRQFSNSRSEMNVSTLELGDSALYLCASSLETGEETQYFGPGTRLLVL.